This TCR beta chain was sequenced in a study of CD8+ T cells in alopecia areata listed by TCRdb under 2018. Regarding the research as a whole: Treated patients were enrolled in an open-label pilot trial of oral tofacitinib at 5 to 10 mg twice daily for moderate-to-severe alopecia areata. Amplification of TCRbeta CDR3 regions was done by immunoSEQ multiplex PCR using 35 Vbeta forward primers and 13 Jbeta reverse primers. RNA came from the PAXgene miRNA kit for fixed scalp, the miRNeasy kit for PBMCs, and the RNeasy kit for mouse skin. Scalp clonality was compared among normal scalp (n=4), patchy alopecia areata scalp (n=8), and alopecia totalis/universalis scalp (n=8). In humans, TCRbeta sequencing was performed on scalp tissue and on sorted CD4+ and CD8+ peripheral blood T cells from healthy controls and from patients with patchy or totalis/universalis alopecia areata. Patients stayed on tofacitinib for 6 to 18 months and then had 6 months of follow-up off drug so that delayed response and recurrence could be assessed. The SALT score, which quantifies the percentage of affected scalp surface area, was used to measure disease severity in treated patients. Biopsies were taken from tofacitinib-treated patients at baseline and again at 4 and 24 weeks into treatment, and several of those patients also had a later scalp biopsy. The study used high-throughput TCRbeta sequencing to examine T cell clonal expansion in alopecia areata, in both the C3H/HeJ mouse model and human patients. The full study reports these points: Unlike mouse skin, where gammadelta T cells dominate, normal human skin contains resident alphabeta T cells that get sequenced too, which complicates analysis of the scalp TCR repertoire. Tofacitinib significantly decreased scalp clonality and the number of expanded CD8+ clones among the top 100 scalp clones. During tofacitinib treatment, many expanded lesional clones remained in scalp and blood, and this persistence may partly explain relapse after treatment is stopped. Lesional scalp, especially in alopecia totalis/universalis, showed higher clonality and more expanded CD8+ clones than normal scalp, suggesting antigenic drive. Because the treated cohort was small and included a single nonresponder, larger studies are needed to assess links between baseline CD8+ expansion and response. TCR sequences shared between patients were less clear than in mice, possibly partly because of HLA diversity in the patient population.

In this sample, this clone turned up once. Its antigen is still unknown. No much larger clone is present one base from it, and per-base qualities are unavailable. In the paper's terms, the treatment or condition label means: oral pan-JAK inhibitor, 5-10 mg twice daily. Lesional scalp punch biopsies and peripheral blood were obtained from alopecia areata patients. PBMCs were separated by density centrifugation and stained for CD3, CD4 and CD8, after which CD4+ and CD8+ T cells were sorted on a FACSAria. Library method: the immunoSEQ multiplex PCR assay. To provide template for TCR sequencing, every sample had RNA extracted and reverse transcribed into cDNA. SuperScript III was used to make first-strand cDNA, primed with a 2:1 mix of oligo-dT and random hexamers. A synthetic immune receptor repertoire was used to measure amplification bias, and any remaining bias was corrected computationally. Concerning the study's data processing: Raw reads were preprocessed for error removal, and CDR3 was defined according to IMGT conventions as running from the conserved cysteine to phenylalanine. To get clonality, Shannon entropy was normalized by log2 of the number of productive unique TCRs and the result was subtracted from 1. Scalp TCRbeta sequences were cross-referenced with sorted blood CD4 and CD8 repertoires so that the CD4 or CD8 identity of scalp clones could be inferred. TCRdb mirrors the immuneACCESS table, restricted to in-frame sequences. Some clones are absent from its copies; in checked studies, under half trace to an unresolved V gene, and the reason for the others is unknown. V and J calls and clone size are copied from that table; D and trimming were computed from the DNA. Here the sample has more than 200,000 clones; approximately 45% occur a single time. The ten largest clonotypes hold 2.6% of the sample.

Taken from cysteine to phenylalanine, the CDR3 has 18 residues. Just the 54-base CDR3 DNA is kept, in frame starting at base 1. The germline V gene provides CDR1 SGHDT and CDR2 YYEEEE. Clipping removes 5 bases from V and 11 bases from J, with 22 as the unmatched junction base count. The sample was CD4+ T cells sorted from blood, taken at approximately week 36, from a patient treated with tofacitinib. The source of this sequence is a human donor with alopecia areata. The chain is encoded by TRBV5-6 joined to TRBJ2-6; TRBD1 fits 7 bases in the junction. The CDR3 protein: CASRGSDTRTGPTDVLTF. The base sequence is TGTGCCAGCAGAGGTTCCGACACCAGGACAGGACCGACCGACGTCCTGACTTTC.